The rows below give T cell receptor beta chains drawn from one sample of a study of response to subunit inactivated influenza vaccine. TCRdb itself ran the RT-PCR reads through MiXCR, one entry per CDR3 protein. The data contain 800,000 to 1,000,000 distinct CDR3 sequences, approximately 22% of them seen just once; the ten biggest clones take up about 10%. The sequences come from PBMCs from blood, collected around 5 days after vaccination. The receptors shown here come from a man aged 50 to 59 who received an inactivated influenza vaccine. Both conserved end residues are part of each CDR3. Clone size is shown for a subset of rows, as once, few, many or a class of expanded clone.

cdr3_aa v_call clone_size j_call
CASSVTGTGLHGYTF TRBV7-2 few TRBJ1-2
CATSVPGTAHRETQYF TRBV24-1 many TRBJ2-5
CASSYSNRGSPSFF TRBV6-5 once TRBJ1-1
CASEGRASNNEQFF TRBV7-9 few TRBJ2-1
CSARILAGGLETQYF TRBV20-1 few TRBJ2-5
CSAYRTGGRDTQYF TRBV20-1 - TRBJ2-3
CSVVRLAGGHEQYF TRBV29-1 - TRBJ2-7
CSLGADLDGDYGYTF TRBV29-1 - TRBJ1-2
CATTTGLGQETQYF TRBV15 few TRBJ2-5
CAISESSLRGKYYGYTF TRBV10-3 - TRBJ1-2
CASSQERTGNYGYTF TRBV4-3 once TRBJ1-2
CASSQGDGFSTDTQYF TRBV4-3 few TRBJ2-3
CSVHPSPSPDTQYF TRBV29-1 - TRBJ2-3
CAISRHLGETQYF TRBV10-3 - TRBJ2-5
CAWSPGQKQFF TRBV30 - TRBJ2-1
CSARGVGWSYNEQFF TRBV20-1 - TRBJ2-1
CASSPGLAGAYQETQYF TRBV4-1 - TRBJ2-5